A selection of T cell receptor beta chains follows, all from one sample in a study. TCRdb re-analysed the 5' RACE reads in MiXCR, keeping a single row per CDR3 protein. The repertoire includes about 64,000 distinct CDR3 sequences, 22% of them detected once, and about 3% sits in the top ten. The sample was memory CD4+ T cells sorted from a lymph node. The receptors were gathered from a female donor with breast cancer. The CDR3 runs from the conserved cysteine through the conserved F or W. Each record gives: J gene, D gene, V gene, clone size, CDR3 DNA, CDR3 protein. The D gene is left open where the match is weak. Clone size is shown for a subset of rows, as once, few, many or a class of expanded clone.

>TRBJ2-2|TRBD2|TRBV7-2|few
TGTGCCAGCAGCCTCCGGACTAGCGAAACCGGGGAGCTGTTTTTT
CASSLRTSETGELFF
>TRBJ2-2|-|TRBV11-3|-
TGTGCCAGCAGCTTTCTAGTGGGGACCGGGGAGCTGTTTTTT
CASSFLVGTGELFF
>TRBJ1-1|-|TRBV5-1|-
TGCGCCAGCAGCTTGGAAAAGGGTCGAGCTTTCTTT
CASSLEKGRAFF
>TRBJ2-3|TRBD2|TRBV5-1|few
TGCGCCAGCGGCCAAGACCCTAGCGGGACTAGCACAGATACGCAGTATTTT
CASGQDPSGTSTDTQYF
>TRBJ2-7|-|TRBV3-1|few
TGTGCCAGCAGCCTGTCAGGAGGGAGTTCCTACGAGCAGTACTTC
CASSLSGGSSYEQYF
>TRBJ2-2|-|TRBV11-3|-
TGTGCCAGCAGCGTTATGGGTAGTTCCGGGGAGCTGTTTTTT
CASSVMGSSGELFF
>TRBJ2-7|TRBD1|TRBV5-1|few
TGCGCCAGCACCGGGACAGGGAACGAGCAGTACTTC
CASTGTGNEQYF
>TRBJ2-5|TRBD1|TRBV5-1|-
TGCGCCGGCAGCACGCCGGGACAGGGAACCCAAGAGACCCAGTACTTC
CAGSTPGQGTQETQYF
>TRBJ1-4|-|TRBV12-3/TRBV12-4|few
TGTGCCAGCAACGGCCCGGACAGCTCTAATGAAAAACTGTTTTTT
CASNGPDSSNEKLFF
>TRBJ2-7|TRBD2|TRBV5-1|few
TGCGCCAGCTCCCGGACTAGCGGGAGGGACGAGCAGTACTTC
CASSRTSGRDEQYF
>TRBJ2-1|-|TRBV12-3/TRBV12-4|many
TGTGCCAGCAGTCGATCTCAAGAGCAGTTCTTC
CASSRSQEQFF
>TRBJ2-6|TRBD1|TRBV18|-
TGTGCCAGCTCACCTGGACAGGGGTTATCTGGGGCCAACGTCCTGACTTTT
CASSPGQGLSGANVLTF
>TRBJ2-3|-|TRBV12-3/TRBV12-4|few
TGTGCCAGCAGTTTAGGTTCGCCCCGAGGGGCAGATACGCAGTATTTT
CASSLGSPRGADTQYF
>TRBJ1-5|-|TRBV27|-
TGTGCCAGCAGTCTCCACCGAAACAATCAGCCCCAGCATTTT
CASSLHRNNQPQHF
>TRBJ1-5|-|TRBV20-1|-
TGCAGTGCTACAGGACAAAATCAGCCCCAGCATTTT
CSATGQNQPQHF
>TRBJ2-3|TRBD1|TRBV20-1|few
TGCAGTGCTGTAACAGGGGGCCGGCAGCCCCAGTATTTT
CSAVTGGRQPQYF
>TRBJ2-5|-|TRBV20-1|-
TGCAGTGTTGCGGGATTGAGAGAGACCCAGTACTTC
CSVAGLRETQYF
>TRBJ1-5|-|TRBV20-1|many
TGCAGTGGTCGGGGGGCTGGTCAGCCCCAGCATTTT
CSGRGAGQPQHF
>TRBJ1-1|-|TRBV7-3|many
TGTGCCAGCAGCTTATCCGGTGTGAACACTGAAGCTTTCTTT
CASSLSGVNTEAFF
>TRBJ2-1|-|TRBV7-2|-
TGTGCCAGCAGCCGTACTCCTTTAGCGTATAGCTCCTACAATGAGCAGTTCTTC
CASSRTPLAYSSYNEQFF
>TRBJ2-3|-|TRBV29-1|-
TGCAGCGTTGATCAAACTACGGGACTTCCTGGGGATACGCAGTATTTT
CSVDQTTGLPGDTQYF
>TRBJ2-3|-|TRBV5-5|few
TGTGCCAGCAGCTTGGGGGAGCCAAGCACAGATACGCAGTATTTT
CASSLGEPSTDTQYF
>TRBJ2-7|-|TRBV7-2|-
TGTGCCAGCAGCGTTGCTAGTTACAAGCAGTACTTC
CASSVASYKQYF
>TRBJ1-2|-|TRBV4-2|few
TGTGCCGGCAGCCAAGTCCCTCGAAGCGGCTACACCTTC
CAGSQVPRSGYTF
>TRBJ2-1|-|TRBV6-5|many
TGTGCCAGTAGGGGCTCTCAGCTCTCCTACAATGAGCAGTTCTTC
CASRGSQLSYNEQFF
>TRBJ2-6|TRBD1|TRBV11-3|few
TGTGCCAGCAGCTTAGGGACAGGGTCTGGGGCCAACGTCCTGACTTTC
CASSLGTGSGANVLTF
>TRBJ2-5|-|TRBV7-2|-
TGTGCCAGCAGCTATCCTTCGGCTAGGGTATATGAGACCCAGTACTTC
CASSYPSARVYETQYF
>TRBJ2-1|-|TRBV15|few
TGTGCCACCAGCAGAGGGGGGACTCAAAACAATGAGCAGTTCTTC
CATSRGGTQNNEQFF
>TRBJ1-1|TRBD1|TRBV7-3|-
TGTGCCAGCAGCTTAAACCCGACAGGGTATGGGGACACTGAAGCTTTCTTT
CASSLNPTGYGDTEAFF
>TRBJ2-7|TRBD1|TRBV9|many
TGTGCCAGCAGCCCCGGACAGGGGGCCTACGAGCAGTACTTC
CASSPGQGAYEQYF
>TRBJ1-2|-|TRBV15|-
TGTGCCACCAGCAGAGGTATTAACTATGGCTACACCTTC
CATSRGINYGYTF
>TRBJ1-1|-|TRBV6-2/TRBV6-3|-
TGTGCCAGCAGGGGCGGGGGACCGAACACTGAAGCTTTCTTT
CASRGGGPNTEAFF
>TRBJ1-2|TRBD1|TRBV10-1|-
TGCGCCAGCAGGCCCGGACAGGGCTTCTATGGCTACACCTTC
CASRPGQGFYGYTF
>TRBJ2-1|TRBD2|TRBV20-1|-
TGCAGTGCCGGACTAGCCAATGAGCAGTTCTTC
CSAGLANEQFF
>TRBJ2-7|-|TRBV11-2|few
TGTGCCAGCAGCTTAGAGGGATTTAAGCAGTACTTC
CASSLEGFKQYF